A selection of T cell receptor beta chains follows, all from one sample in a study of blood T cell repertoires in COVID-19. TCRdb keeps only in-frame clones here, not all; method: immunoSEQ multiplex PCR. The sample lists approximately 160,000 clones, roughly four fifths seen once, with roughly 9.6% in the top ten. The sequenced material came from peripheral blood. Receptors originate from a man aged 60-69 years with active or convalescent COVID-19. Both conserved end residues are part of each CDR3. Fields, in order: V gene, D gene, J gene, clone size, CDR3 protein, CDR3 DNA. The D gene is left open where the match is weak. Clone size is shown for a subset of rows, as once, few, many or a class of expanded clone.

>TRBV6-5|-|TRBJ1-6|-
CASRRDQGGRRVHF
TGTGCCAGCAGAAGGGATCAAGGGGGACGGCGCGTCCACTTT
>TRBV2|-|TRBJ1-2|few
CASNPSGVGNYGYTF
TGTGCCAGCAACCCGAGCGGGGTCGGAAACTATGGCTACACCTTC
>TRBV19|-|TRBJ2-5|-
CASSGGQPRETQYF
TGTGCCAGTTCGGGGGGCCAGCCTCGGGAGACCCAGTACTTC
>TRBV11-2|-|TRBJ2-5|once
CASSFAGSGSRTQYF
TGTGCCAGCAGCTTTGCGGGGTCAGGGTCCAGGACCCAGTACTTC
>TRBV10-2|-|TRBJ1-3|-
CASSESLGAAGNTIYF
TGCGCCAGCAGTGAGTCGTTGGGGGCTGCTGGAAACACCATATATTTT
>TRBV7-6|TRBD2|TRBJ2-4|-
CASRPSGSSIQYF
TGTGCCAGCAGGCCTAGCGGGAGCAGCATTCAGTACTTC
>TRBV7-2|-|TRBJ2-7|-
CASTTIPGNRNYF
TGTGCCAGCACAACCATCCCGGGGAACAGAAACTACTTC
>TRBV10-3|TRBD2|TRBJ2-3|-
CAISGTSGYTDTQYF
TGTGCCATCAGTGGAACTAGCGGATACACAGATACGCAGTATTTT
>TRBV10-3|TRBD1|TRBJ1-1|-
CATGQGGGTEAFF
TGTGCCACCGGACAGGGGGGTGGCACTGAAGCTTTCTTT
>TRBV24-1|TRBD1|TRBJ1-5|few
CATSPSGQKYSNQPQHF
TGTGCCACCAGCCCATCGGGACAGAAATATAGCAATCAGCCCCAGCATTTT
>TRBV5-1|TRBD2|TRBJ2-1|-
CASSLARGGSFNNEQFF
TGCGCCAGCAGCTTGGCTCGCGGGGGGTCCTTTAACAATGAGCAGTTCTTC
>TRBV20-1|-|TRBJ1-5|-
CSASTGEFNQPQHF
TGCAGTGCTAGTACAGGAGAGTTCAATCAGCCCCAGCATTTT
>TRBV5-4|TRBD1|TRBJ1-6|-
CASSQGGIVMSPLHF
TGTGCCAGCAGCCAAGGGGGCATAGTTATGTCACCCCTCCACTTT
>TRBV27|-|TRBJ2-3|-
CASSLEGPDTQYF
TGTGCCAGCAGTTTGGAGGGCCCAGATACGCAGTATTTT
>TRBV5-4|TRBD1|TRBJ1-6|once
CASSRTGNNSPLHF
TGTGCCAGCAGTAGGACAGGGAACAATTCACCCCTCCACTTT
>TRBV6-5|TRBD1|TRBJ1-4|-
CASSPGQGAEKLFF
TGTGCCAGCAGTCCGGGACAGGGGGCAGAAAAACTGTTTTTT
>TRBV11-1|-|TRBJ2-1|-
CASSVGGEGSYNEQFF
TGTGCCAGCAGCGTAGGGGGAGAAGGCTCCTACAATGAGCAGTTCTTC
>TRBV7-9|TRBD2|TRBJ2-3|-
CASSLGGGSHDTQYF
TGTGCCAGCAGCTTAGGCGGCGGGAGCCACGATACGCAGTATTTT
>TRBV13|TRBD1|TRBJ1-4|few
CASSSRDRGAKLFF
TGTGCCAGCAGCTCCAGAGACAGGGGGGCTAAACTGTTTTTT
>TRBV10-3|TRBD1|TRBJ2-1|-
CAINPTGIHNEQFF
TGTGCCATAAACCCGACAGGGATCCACAATGAGCAGTTCTTC
>TRBV28|-|TRBJ2-7|-
CASSLFGTGSYEQYF
TGTGCCAGCAGTTTATTTGGGACTGGTTCCTACGAGCAGTACTTC
>TRBV7-9|-|TRBJ1-6|few
CASSSRQNSPLHF
TGTGCCAGCAGCTCTAGACAGAATTCACCCCTCCACTTT
>TRBV7-9|TRBD1|TRBJ1-2|once
CASSAQGAGGYTF
TGTGCCAGCAGCGCACAGGGGGCGGGTGGCTACACCTTC
>TRBV27|-|TRBJ2-3|once
CASSLFADFTDTQYF
TGTGCCAGCAGTTTATTCGCGGATTTCACAGATACGCAGTATTTT
>TRBV28|-|TRBJ1-1|-
CASVNTPNTEAFF
TGTGCCAGCGTAAACACACCGAACACTGAAGCTTTCTTT
>TRBV3-1/TRBV3-2|-|TRBJ1-6|-
CASSQDGTPNSPLHF
TGTGCCAGCAGCCAAGATGGGACACCTAATTCACCCCTCCACTTT
>TRBV27|-|TRBJ1-2|-
CASSLRGASNYGYTF
TGTGCCAGCAGTTTACGGGGGGCGTCTAACTATGGCTACACCTTC
>TRBV20-1|-|TRBJ2-1|-
CSAGPVNEQFF
TGCAGTGCTGGGCCTGTCAATGAGCAGTTCTTC
>TRBV3-1/TRBV3-2|TRBD2|TRBJ2-7|-
CASSQGGGSPYEQYF
TGTGCCAGCAGCCAGGGCGGGGGGTCGCCCTACGAGCAGTACTTC
>TRBV4-2|-|TRBJ1-5|few
CASSQEALNQPQHF
TGTGCCAGCAGCCAAGAGGCCCTTAATCAGCCCCAGCATTTT
>TRBV5-4|TRBD1|TRBJ2-1|once
CASSTGQGSYNEQFF
TGTGCCAGCAGCACGGGACAGGGGAGCTACAATGAGCAGTTCTTC
>TRBV5-1|-|TRBJ1-5|once
CASSLQGDQPQHF
TGCGCCAGCAGCTTACAGGGAGATCAGCCCCAGCATTTT
>TRBV12-3/TRBV12-4|-|TRBJ2-5|-
CASLRDGGTQYF
TGTGCCAGCCTCCGGGACGGGGGGACCCAGTACTTC
>TRBV5-1|-|TRBJ1-1|-
CASSPQLNTEAFF
TGCGCCAGCAGCCCGCAGTTGAACACTGAAGCTTTCTTT
>TRBV28|TRBD1|TRBJ1-2|-
CASSLGTGHYGYTF
TGTGCCAGCAGTTTGGGGACAGGGCACTATGGCTACACCTTC
>TRBV5-8|-|TRBJ1-1|-
CASSWIGTHMNTEAFF
TGTGCCAGCAGCTGGATCGGGACACACATGAACACTGAAGCTTTCTTT
>TRBV25-1|TRBD2|TRBJ2-6|-
CASREGGPGANVLTF
TGTGCCAGCAGGGAGGGAGGGCCTGGGGCCAACGTCCTGACTTTC
>TRBV6-5|-|TRBJ2-5|-
CASMMGGAIRETQYF
TGTGCCAGCATGATGGGGGGGGCCATTCGAGAGACCCAGTACTTC
>TRBV18|TRBD1|TRBJ1-1|-
CASSPPARGRDTEAFF
TGTGCCAGCTCACCACCGGCCAGGGGGCGCGACACTGAAGCTTTCTTT
>TRBV28|-|TRBJ2-7|-
CASSPTYEQYF
TGTGCCAGCAGTCCCACCTACGAGCAGTACTTC
>TRBV6-2/TRBV6-3|-|TRBJ2-3|-
CASSYDRGYSTDTQYF
TGTGCCAGCAGTTACGATCGCGGGTATAGCACAGATACGCAGTATTTT
>TRBV11-1|TRBD1|TRBJ1-6|-
CASSPGTGVNSPLHF
TGTGCCAGCAGCCCCGGGACAGGAGTGAATTCACCCCTCCACTTT
>TRBV2|TRBD1|TRBJ1-5|-
CASRIQGVRNQPQHF
TGTGCCAGCAGGATTCAGGGGGTACGGAATCAGCCCCAGCATTTT
>TRBV28|TRBD2|TRBJ2-7|few
CASRSGSINDEQYF
TGTGCCAGCAGGAGCGGGAGTATCAACGACGAGCAGTACTTC